This TCR beta chain stems from a study of shared clonotypes between healthy human individuals. Findings and caveats of the study: Generally, naive subsets (rather than memory subsets) showed larger estimated richness. Between a handful of donors, naive CD4 clonotypes were shared at a level of about 5%. Relative to clonotypes present in all four donors, those not shared had lower generation probabilities.

On this clone itself: The antigen is unknown.

Each subset's genomic DNA was shared equally among a number of immunoSEQ plates. Method: immunoSEQ multiplex PCR; TCRdb's copy keeps in-frame clones and lacks some. The table shows approximately 2,000,000 clones, with over 85% occurring only once. The naive CD8 fraction comprised CD45RO-negative cells positively selected for CCR7 and excluded terminally differentiated effector memory CD45RA+ cells. This CDR3 spans 14 amino acids. Trimming stripped 2 bases from V and 6 bases from J, with 14 bases between. Germline V gene lookup returns CDR1 MNHEY and CDR2 SMNVEV (reference sequence). The sequenced sample consisted of naive CD8+ T cells from PBMCs. The V gene is TRBV27, the J gene TRBJ2-7, with a tentative D call TRBD2 (5 bases). This sequence originates from a man aged 18 to 30 in good health. Some clones in this sample may be carry-over from other donors' samples. The CDR3 coding sequence is TGTGCCAGCAGTTTACTTGGGCTAGCTACCGAGCAGTACTTC. Translation gives CASSLLGLATEQYF.